The present TCR beta chain was sequenced within a study of blood T cell repertoires in COVID-19. The study recruited exposed participants who had met a COVID-19 case within 2 weeks before entry. Sequenced by immunoSEQ multiplex PCR; TCRdb stores in-frame clones only, minus some. This table holds approximately 200,000 clones, 86% found once. CDR1 and CDR2 (germline): LNHNV, YYDKDF (reference sequence). Trimming took 1 base from V and 2 from J; bases not matched to a gene: 1. This CDR3 is 15 amino acids long. The V gene is TRBV15, the J gene TRBJ2-3; 9 nucleotides line up with TRBD2. This TCR derives from a woman in her twenties or thirties who had been exposed to COVID-19. Sequencing was performed on PBMCs or T cells enriched from blood (not recorded which). The CDR3 here is CATSRGLADTDTQYF. DNA for the CDR3: TGTGCCACCAGCAGAGGACTAGCGGACACAGATACGCAGTATTTT. Together with reference TRBV15 and TRBJ2-3, the CDR3 gives the full variable domain: DAMVIQNPRYQVTQFGKPVTLSCSQTLNHNVMYWYQQKSSQAPKLLFHYYDKDFNNEADTPDNFQSRRPNTSFCFLDIRSPGLGDTAMYLCATSRGLADTDTQYFGPGTRLTVL.